Sequencing of this TCR beta chain was carried out in a study of blood T cells in healthy people across ages. Germline loops: CDR1 DFQATT, CDR2 SNEGSKA (reference sequence). The trim removed 5 bases at V and 12 bases at J, leaving 9 bases unmatched. This CDR3 is built from 13 residues. Healthy Russian Caucasian donors spanned ages about 6 to 90 years. Each sample yielded at least 6 micrograms of PBMC total RNA. Together with a sample-barcoded 5' primer, a J-beta primer mix was included in a second PCR lasting about 7 to 11 cycles. TCRdb reprocessed the 5' RACE reads via MiXCR and lists one record per CDR3 protein. The sample has just under 900,000 distinct CDR3 sequences, under 35% seen once. Study outcomes and limitations: Whereas aged donors had fewer naive CD4+ cells, long-lived donors had more of them and higher diversity.

In its sample, this clonotype was seen many times. Its antigen remains unidentified. The sequenced sample consisted of blood. The rearrangement joins TRBV20-1 to TRBJ2-1; 11 nucleotides align to TRBD1. The receptor was derived from a woman older than 75 in good health. The CDR3 spells CSARSGQGARQFF. The CDR3 region has the DNA TGCAGTGCTCGATCCGGACAGGGGGCGAGGCAGTTCTTC.